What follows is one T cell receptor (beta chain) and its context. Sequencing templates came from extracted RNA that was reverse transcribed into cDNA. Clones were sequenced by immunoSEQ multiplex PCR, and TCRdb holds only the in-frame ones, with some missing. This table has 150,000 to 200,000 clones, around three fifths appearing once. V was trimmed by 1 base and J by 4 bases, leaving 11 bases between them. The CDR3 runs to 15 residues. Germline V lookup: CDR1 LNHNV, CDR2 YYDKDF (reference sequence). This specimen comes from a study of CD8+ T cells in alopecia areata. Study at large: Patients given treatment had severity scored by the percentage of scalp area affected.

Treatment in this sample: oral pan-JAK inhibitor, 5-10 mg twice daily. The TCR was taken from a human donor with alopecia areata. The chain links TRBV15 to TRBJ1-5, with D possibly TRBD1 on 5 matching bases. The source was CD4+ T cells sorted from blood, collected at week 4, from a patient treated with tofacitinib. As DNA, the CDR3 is TGTGCCACCAGCAGAGTTGGGGGAACGAATCAGCCCCAGCATTTT. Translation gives CATSRVGGTNQPQHF.